This T cell receptor (beta chain) is drawn from a study of early T cells in non-severe SARS-CoV-2 infection. This clonotype has more than one count but fewer than ten. MiXCR was run by TCRdb on the 5' RACE reads, yielding one entry per CDR3 protein. The table records about 50,000 distinct CDR3 sequences, about 9.3% of them present only once. The sample taken for sequencing was whole blood. The origin of this receptor is an adult who was a healthcare worker with PCR-confirmed SARS-CoV-2 infection or an uninfected control (not recorded which).

This chain's CDR3 is CSASPQGTYNEQFF. The CDR3 nucleotides are TGCAGTGCTAGCCCTCAGGGTACCTACAATGAGCAGTTCTTC. The rearrangement links TRBV20-1 to TRBJ2-1; perhaps TRBD1 as D (5 bases). V was clipped by 3 bases and J by 2 bases, with 11 bases between them. CDR1 DFQATT and CDR2 SNEGSKA come from the germline V gene (reference sequence). This CDR3 is 14 amino acids long.